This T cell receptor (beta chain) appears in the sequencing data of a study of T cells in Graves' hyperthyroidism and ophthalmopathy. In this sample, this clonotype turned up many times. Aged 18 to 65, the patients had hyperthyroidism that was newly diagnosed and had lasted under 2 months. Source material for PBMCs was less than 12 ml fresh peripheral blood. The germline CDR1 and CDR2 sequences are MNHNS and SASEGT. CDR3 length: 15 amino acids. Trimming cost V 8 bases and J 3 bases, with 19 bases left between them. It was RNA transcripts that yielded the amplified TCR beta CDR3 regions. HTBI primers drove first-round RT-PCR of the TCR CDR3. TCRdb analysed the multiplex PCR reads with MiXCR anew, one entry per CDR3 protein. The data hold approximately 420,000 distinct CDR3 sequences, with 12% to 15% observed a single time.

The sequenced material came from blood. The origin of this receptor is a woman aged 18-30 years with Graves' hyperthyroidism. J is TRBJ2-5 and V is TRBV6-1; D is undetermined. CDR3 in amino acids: CASYVFRVGKETQYF. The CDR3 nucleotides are TGTGCCAGCTACGTCTTCCGTGTAGGGAAAGAGACCCAGTACTTC.